Each of the 14 T cell receptor beta chains below was sequenced from the same sample in a study of high-grade serous ovarian cancer treatment subgroups. Tumor tissue was taken before any definitive surgery or chemotherapy was given. The table came from immunoSEQ multiplex PCR; TCRdb's copy has only in-frame clones and leaves some out. The table lists nearly 15,000 clones, roughly nine tenths of them singletons. Source material: tumor tissue. All receptors come from a human donor with high-grade serous ovarian cancer.

The chain couples TRBV18 to TRBJ2-2, with D perhaps TRBD1 (6 bases). Germline CDR1 and CDR2: KGHSH and LQKENI. The CDR3 runs 15 residues. The ends were cut back, 4 bases at V and 3 bases at J, with 12 bases in the middle. The CDR3 DNA follows: TGTGCCAGCTCACTGGGACAAGGGGACACCGGGGAGCTGTTTTTT. Amino acids: CASSLGQGDTGELFF.

This clone was seen a single time. This chain links TRBV7-8 with TRBJ2-3; 10 bases agree with TRBD2. The germline CDR1 and CDR2 sequences are SGHVS and FQNEAQ. The length of the CDR3 is 16 residues. The V gene end was trimmed by 0 bases and the J gene end by 3 bases; junction bases not matched to a gene: 3. CDR3 loop: CASSLASSGGTDTQYF. The CDR3 DNA follows: TGTGCCAGCAGCTTAGCCTCTAGCGGGGGAACAGATACGCAGTATTTT.

As regards this clone: Its ends do not fully match the called genes, so a read error is possible. The chain combines TRBV10-3 with TRBJ2-7; 8 bases are shared with TRBD2. The CDR3 is 16 amino acids. CDR1 and CDR2 (germline): ENHRY, SYGVKD. CDR3 in amino acids: CASSYSTSGSSYEQYF. The CDR3 DNA sequence: TGTGCCAGCAGTTACTCCACTAGCGGCAGCTCCTACGAGCAGTACTTC.

The chain links TRBV5-1 to TRBJ1-1; possible D gene TRBD1, 6 bases. The ends were cut back, 1 base at V and 3 bases at J, with 10 bases in the middle. The CDR3 contains 14 residues. In germline, CDR1 is SGHRS, CDR2 YFSETQ. The CDR3 is CASSLTGTHTEAFF. The CDR3 region has the DNA TGCGCCAGCAGCTTGACAGGGACCCACACTGAAGCTTTCTTT.

This clone was counted only a few times. The rearrangement uses TRBV2 and TRBJ1-5, with 9 bases that match TRBD1. The CDR3 contains 13 residues. After removal of 5 bases from V and 8 bases from J, the junction contained 4 bases not matched to a gene. Germline-derived CDR1 and CDR2 are SNHLY and FYNNEI. CDR3 amino acids: CASSRTGEEPQHF. CDR3 bases: TGTGCCAGCAGTCGGACAGGGGAAGAGCCCCAGCATTTT.

The rearrangement joins TRBV29-1 to TRBJ2-7; TRBD1 or TRBD2 may be the D gene (6 bases each). This CDR3 is built from 13 residues. V was cut by 3 bases and J by 0 bases, with 9 bases left in between. Germline CDR1 reads SQVTM; CDR2 reads ANQGSEA. DNA for the CDR3: TGCAGCGTTGAGGGGGGCGGCTCCTACGAGCAGTACTTC. Protein: CSVEGGGSYEQYF.

The chain recombines TRBV9 with TRBJ2-5; D is unclear. Germline CDR1 reads SGDLS; CDR2 reads YYNGEE. The CDR3 has 14 residues. V lost 0 bases and J lost 5, with 11 bases in between. The CDR3 is CASSVGLEAETQYF. The CDR3 nucleotides are TGTGCCAGCAGCGTAGGTTTAGAGGCCGAGACCCAGTACTTC.

The chain links TRBV5-6 to TRBJ2-3; D unresolved. CDR3 length equals 13 residues. V lost 4 bases and J 6 bases, leaving 12 bases between the germline ends. Germline assignment: CDR1 SGHDT and CDR2 YYEEEE. DNA of the CDR3: TGTGCCAGCAGCCCCAGAACTTGGGATACGCAGTATTTT. Its translation: CASSPRTWDTQYF.

V is TRBV7-3 and J is TRBJ1-1; 7 nucleotides align to TRBD1. Germline V CDR1 and CDR2: SGHTA, FQGTGA. The V gene end was trimmed by 5 bases and the J gene end by 4 bases; junction bases not matched to a gene: 7. CDR3 length equals 14 residues. The CDR3, as DNA: TGTGCCAGCAGCCCCCAGCAGGGGGTCACTGAAGCTTTCTTT. Its translation: CASSPQQGVTEAFF. Looking up the rest from reference TRBV7-3 and TRBJ1-1 gives the full variable domain: GAGVSQTPSNKVTEKGKYVELRCDPISGHTALYWYRQSLGQGPEFLIYFQGTGAADDSGLPNDRFFAVRPEGSVSTLKIQRTERGDSAVYLCASSPQQGVTEAFFGQGTRLTVV.

V and J are TRBV2 and TRBJ2-5; perhaps D is TRBD1 or TRBD2 (5 bases each). Trimming took 4 bases from V and 5 from J, leaving 17 bases between them. There are 15 residues in the CDR3. Germline V gives CDR1 SNHLY, CDR2 FYNNEI. The CDR3: CASSGFSSRGETQYF. DNA of the CDR3: TGTGCCAGCAGTGGGTTTTCTTCCCGGGGCGAGACCCAGTACTTC.

The V gene is TRBV10-3, the J gene TRBJ1-2; D uncertain. Trimming shortened V by 5 bases and J by 5 bases, and 15 bases separated the two germline ends. The CDR3 is made up of 14 amino acids. CDR1 is ENHRY, CDR2 SYGVKD, per germline. The CDR3: CAISLDSGRYGYTF. CDR3 in DNA: TGTGCCATCAGTTTGGACTCGGGCCGGTATGGCTACACCTTC.

The rearrangement uses TRBV11-2 and TRBJ2-1; D ambiguous. Trimming left V 8 bases short and J 5 bases short, with 16 bases between. Germline V gives CDR1 SGHAT, CDR2 FQNNGV. There are 14 residues in the CDR3. CDR3 nucleotides: TGTGCCAGCCGGGCATGGGCTCGCCACAATGAGCAGTTCTTC. Its protein product is CASRAWARHNEQFF. Variable domain in full (rest from reference TRBV11-2 and TRBJ2-1): EAGVAQSPRYKIIEKRQSVAFWCNPISGHATLYWYQQILGQGPKLLIQFQNNGVVDDSQLPKDRFSAERLKGVDSTLKIQPAKLEDSAVYLCASRAWARHNEQFFGPGTRLTVL.

CDR3: CASSLFWRGQGSYNEQFF. CDR3 DNA: TGTGCCAGCAGCTTATTTTGGAGGGGTCAGGGCTCCTACAATGAGCAGTTCTTC. This chain links TRBV7-2 with TRBJ2-1, with D perhaps matching TRBD2 (6 bases). V was cut by 2 bases and J by 0 bases, with 17 bases left in between. This CDR3 has 18 amino acids. Germline CDR1 is SGHTA and CDR2 is FQGNSA.

To note about this clone: One junction end disagrees with the germline gene, perhaps due to a read error. This chain connects TRBV7-7 to TRBJ2-5; D uncertain. The CDR3 has 12 residues. Germline-derived CDR1 and CDR2 are SSHAT and FNYEAQ (reference sequence). CDR3 amino acids: CASSLVGETQYF. The CDR3 DNA reads TGTGCTAGCAGCTTAGTAGGGGAGACCCAGTACTTC.